One and the same sample provided the 21 T cell receptor beta chains below, sequenced in a study of post-analysis software for immune sequencing data. No antigen has been identified for these receptors. Every TCR beta cDNA library bore unique molecular identifiers. Each CDR3 protein gets one entry after TCRdb re-called the PCR reads with MiXCR. Of approximately 660,000 distinct CDR3 sequences listed, about 60% were seen once; the top ten hold about 11%. Overall study results and limits: The study found TRBV5-6, TRBV5-1 and TRBV20-1 among a few TRBV segments more frequent in patients than controls.

Input material: blood. These receptors were taken from a girl aged 2-9 years with multiple sclerosis.

This chain connects TRBV20-1 to TRBJ2-1, with a tentative D call TRBD2 (5 bases). In germline, CDR1 is DFQATT, CDR2 SNEGSKA (reference sequence). Trimming removed 4 bases from V and 10 bases from J, with 14 bases in between. CDR3 length: 12 residues. The CDR3: CSANMRPGEQFF. Here the CDR3 DNA reads TGCAGTGCTAACATGCGGCCGGGGGAGCAGTTCTTC.

The chain carries TRBV7-9 and TRBJ2-3; D is undetermined. Between the trimmed V and J ends, which lost 6 bases and 6 bases, there was a span of 13 bases. The CDR3 contains 13 residues. Germline loops: CDR1 SEHNR, CDR2 FQNEAQ (reference sequence). CDR3 nucleotide sequence: TGTGCCAGCAGTCTACGGGCGGCGGATACGCAGTATTTT. It codes for CASSLRAADTQYF.

This rearrangement joins TRBV3-1 to TRBJ2-5; 9 bases are shared with TRBD2. The germline V gene has CDR1 LGHDT and CDR2 YNNKEL (reference sequence). CDR3 size: 16 residues. V trimming: 2 bases; J trimming: 11 bases; junction bases outside the gene matches: 15. The CDR3 reads CASSQRIAGVSGEQYF. The CDR3 bases are TGTGCCAGCAGCCAACGGATAGCGGGAGTATCGGGAGAGCAGTACTTC.

V usage is TRBV7-2 and J usage is TRBJ2-5, with a possible D match to TRBD2 (7 bases). The V gene's germline CDR1 is SGHTA and CDR2 FQGNSA. The CDR3 runs to 15 residues. Trimming shortened V by 5 bases and J by 4 bases, and 17 bases separated the two germline ends. CDR3 nucleotide sequence: TGTGCCAGCAGCCCTGGGGGGGCTCTCCGAGAGACCCAGTACTTC. Translated: CASSPGGALRETQYF.

This chain joins TRBV6-6 and TRBJ2-1; D may be TRBD2 (6 bases). The germline V and J ends were trimmed by 8 bases and 9 bases, with 26 bases remaining between them. This CDR3 spans 16 amino acids. Germline assignment: CDR1 MNHNY and CDR2 SVGAGI (reference sequence). The DNA for the CDR3 is TGTGCCAGCGGGTCCCGAGGGCGGGACCTGCTTCTTGAGCAGTTCTTC. Translated, it gives CASGSRGRDLLLEQFF.

A few counts support this clonotype. The chain uses TRBV6-2 or TRBV6-3 and TRBJ1-2, with a weak D call TRBD1 (6 bases). CDR1 MNHEY and CDR2 SVGEGT come from the germline V gene. The CDR3 extends over 14 amino acids. The V gene lost 4 bases and the J gene lost 3 bases, with 12 bases spanning the gap. The CDR3 coding sequence is TGTGCCAGCAGTTCCGCGGGGGCGGACTATGGCTACACCTTC. It specifies CASSSAGADYGYTF.

The rearrangement uses TRBV12-3 or TRBV12-4 and TRBJ2-5; no reliable D call. Trimming took off 2 bases at V and 5 bases at J, with 6 bases between the two ends. The CDR3 spans 12 residues. The CDR3: CASSLNRETQYF. The CDR3 coding sequence is TGTGCCAGCAGTTTAAACCGGGAGACCCAGTACTTC.

This clonotype was counted once. J is TRBJ2-1 and V is TRBV4-2, with 13 positions matching TRBD2. The germline V gene has CDR1 LGHNA and CDR2 YNFKEQ. The CDR3 is 19 amino acids. The V and J ends lost 0 bases and 7 bases, in that order; junction bases with no gene match: 12. CDR3 coding DNA: TGTGCCAGCAGCCAAGAAAGTGGACTAGCGGGGGCCCGTGGGAATGAGCAGTTCTTC. Its protein product is CASSQESGLAGARGNEQFF.

This chain joins TRBV7-2 and TRBJ2-3; the match to TRBD2 covers 10 bases. The germline CDR1 and CDR2 sequences are SGHTA and FQGNSA. Germline trimming cut 5 bases from V and 3 bases from J; bases unmatched to any gene: 8. The CDR3 runs to 16 residues. The CDR3 DNA sequence: TGTGCCAGCAGCGAGGGACTAGCGCTTAAAACAGATACGCAGTATTTT. This translates into CASSEGLALKTDTQYF.

CDR3 in amino acids: CSVEFLGNEQFF. CDR3 nucleotide sequence: TGCAGCGTTGAATTCTTAGGCAATGAGCAGTTCTTC. J is TRBJ2-1 and V is TRBV29-1; D is unresolved. With 2 bases removed from V and 6 bases from J, the gap between germline ends came to 8 bases. Germline CDR1 reads SQVTM; CDR2 reads ANQGSEA. The CDR3 is 12 residues long.

This sequence joins TRBV10-3 and TRBJ2-2; 8 bases fit TRBD2. This CDR3 region has 18 residues. V dropped 0 bases and J dropped 1; count of bases not matched to a gene: 7. From germline, CDR1 is ENHRY and CDR2 SYGVKD. The CDR3 nucleotides read TGTGCCATCAGTGAGTCTCTTTTAGCGGGAAGGAACACCGGGGAGCTGTTTTTT. It yields the protein CAISESLLAGRNTGELFF.

V is TRBV12-3 or TRBV12-4 and J is TRBJ1-1, with 7 bases fitting TRBD1. The V and J ends lost 6 bases and 5 bases, in that order; junction bases with no gene match: 9. The CDR3 covers 14 residues. CDR3 DNA sequence: TGTGCCAGCAGCCCGAGACAGGGCGGAACTGAAGCTTTCTTT. Its protein product is CASSPRQGGTEAFF.

This clonotype has a handful of counts. The chain employs TRBV12-3 or TRBV12-4 and TRBJ1-2, with D possibly being TRBD1 (6 bases). This CDR3 contains 13 residues. The ends were cut back, 4 bases at V and 4 bases at J, with 10 bases in the middle. The CDR3 DNA reads as TGTGCCAGCAGTTCAGGGGATCGCTATGGCTACACCTTC. Translating gives CASSSGDRYGYTF.

The rearrangement links TRBV10-3 to TRBJ2-1, with 8 positions matching TRBD2. Germline lookup yields CDR1 ENHRY and CDR2 SYGVKD. The CDR3 contains 15 residues. The CDR3: CTARRGAGERSEQFF. As DNA, the CDR3 is TGTACCGCCAGAAGGGGAGCGGGAGAGAGGAGTGAGCAGTTCTTC.

The rearrangement links TRBV5-1 to TRBJ2-7, with 7 positions matching TRBD1. Germline V lookup: CDR1 SGHRS, CDR2 YFSETQ. The CDR3 is 15 amino acids. After removal of 4 bases from V and 0 bases from J, the junction contained 7 bases not matched to a gene. CDR3 protein: CASSVTGTDSYEQYF. DNA of the CDR3: TGCGCCAGCAGCGTGACCGGGACAGACTCCTACGAGCAGTACTTC.

The J gene is TRBJ2-7, the V gene TRBV20-1, with TRBD2 matching 10 bases. Germline values: CDR1 DFQATT, CDR2 SNEGSKA (reference sequence). The J segment lost 4 bases and the V segment lost 3 bases, leaving 12 bases of the junction unmatched. The CDR3 length is 16 residues. CDR3 coding DNA: TGCAGTGCTAGGGCCCTGAAGCGGGAGGGCCTATACGAGCAGTACTTC. Its protein product is CSARALKREGLYEQYF.

There are a few counts of this clonotype. This chain links TRBV6-5 with TRBJ1-5; a weak D match, TRBD1 (6 bases). Trimming took 5 bases from V and 4 from J, leaving 9 bases between them. Germline-derived CDR1 and CDR2 are MNHEY and SVGAGI. The CDR3 has 13 residues. The CDR3, as DNA: TGTGCCAGCAGTGCCAGGGGAAATCAGCCCCAGCATTTT. Protein product: CASSARGNQPQHF.

The rearrangement links TRBV6-6 to TRBJ2-5, with 10 bases aligning to TRBD2. The V gene end was trimmed by 10 bases and the J gene end by 7 bases; junction bases not matched to a gene: 9. The CDR3 runs 13 residues. Germline V gene lookup returns CDR1 MNHNY and CDR2 SVGAGI (reference sequence). CDR3 nucleotide sequence: TGTGCCACCGCAGCGGGGGGGCCTGGGACCCAGTACTTC. Translating gives CATAAGGPGTQYF.

The V and J genes are TRBV12-3 or TRBV12-4 and TRBJ1-2; 9 bases line up with TRBD1. The CDR3 has 14 residues. V dropped 3 bases and J dropped 7; count of bases not matched to a gene: 6. The CDR3 DNA reads TGTGCCAGCAGTTTCGGACAGGGGTTTGTTGGCTACACCTTC. Protein sequence: CASSFGQGFVGYTF.

The rearrangement joins TRBV27 to TRBJ2-7; TRBD2 aligns across 14 bases. The CDR3 is 17 residues long. V dropped 10 bases and J dropped 6; count of bases not matched to a gene: 17. Germline V gene data show CDR1 as MNHEY and CDR2 as SMNVEV (reference sequence). CDR3 DNA sequence: TGTGCCACTCAGAGGAGCTTTACGGGACTAGCGGGAGCCGAGCAGTACTTC. Translation gives CATQRSFTGLAGAEQYF.

The chain couples TRBV6-1 to TRBJ2-7; 8 nucleotides match TRBD1. TRBJ2-4 explains the end of the DNA better; the J call may be wrong. The germline V gene has CDR1 MNHNS and CDR2 SASEGT. This CDR3 contains 15 residues. The CDR3 loop is CASSGAGGLGNIQYF. The CDR3 nucleotides read TGTGCCAGCAGTGGGGCAGGGGGCTTGGGAAACATTCAGTACTTC.